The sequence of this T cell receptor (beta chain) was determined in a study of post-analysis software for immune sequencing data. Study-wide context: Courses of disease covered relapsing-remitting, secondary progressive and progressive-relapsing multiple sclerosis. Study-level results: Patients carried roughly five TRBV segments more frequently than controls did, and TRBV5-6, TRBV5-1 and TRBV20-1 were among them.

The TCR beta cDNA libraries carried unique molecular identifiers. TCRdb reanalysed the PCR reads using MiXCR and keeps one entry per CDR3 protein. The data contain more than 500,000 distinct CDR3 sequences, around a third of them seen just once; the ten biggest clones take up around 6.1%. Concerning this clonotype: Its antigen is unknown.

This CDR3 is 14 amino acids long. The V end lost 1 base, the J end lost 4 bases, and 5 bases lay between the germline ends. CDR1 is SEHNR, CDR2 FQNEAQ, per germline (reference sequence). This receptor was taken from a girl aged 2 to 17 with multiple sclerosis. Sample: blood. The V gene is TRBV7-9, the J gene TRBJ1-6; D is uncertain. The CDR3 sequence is CASSLDKYNSPLHF. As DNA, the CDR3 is TGTGCCAGCAGCTTAGACAAATATAATTCACCCCTCCACTTT.